These 24 T cell receptor beta chains were all obtained from the same sample, sequenced in a study of T cell repertoires in cytomegalovirus infection. Their recognized antigens are unknown. TCRdb reanalysed the reads using MiXCR and keeps one entry per CDR3 protein. Among roughly 500,000 distinct CDR3 sequences listed, roughly a third were seen once. The sample was cultured PBMCs, taken from culture after CMV antigen stimulation. These receptors came from a human donor in good health (CMV status not recorded). Some clones in this sample may be carry-over from other donors' samples.

V gene TRBV4-3 combines with J gene TRBJ2-3; 9 nucleotides agree with TRBD2. V shed 1 base, J shed 4 bases, and the junction held 12 bases outside the gene matches. The germline V gene has CDR1 LGHNA and CDR2 YSLEER. This CDR3 has 18 amino acids. The CDR3 sequence: CASSQVFSGGRASDTQYF. CDR3 sequence (DNA): TGCGCCAGCAGCCAAGTGTTCTCCGGCGGGAGGGCCTCAGATACGCAGTATTTT.

V gene TRBV4-3 combines with J gene TRBJ2-3, with D tentatively TRBD2 (6 bases). With 0 bases removed from V and 4 bases from J, the gap between germline ends came to 17 bases. Germline V lookup: CDR1 LGHNA, CDR2 YSLEER. The CDR3 has 17 amino acids. In DNA, the CDR3 is TGCGCCAGCAGCCAAGATCCGCCGACTAGTAACCCAGATACGCAGTATTTT. This encodes CASSQDPPTSNPDTQYF.

This chain links TRBV12-3 or TRBV12-4 with TRBJ1-6, with 10 nucleotides matching TRBD1. Trimming at V came to 2 bases and at J to 0 bases, leaving 10 bases not matched to a gene. This CDR3 spans 20 amino acids. CDR3 in DNA: TGTGCCAGCAGTTTAACCGGGACAGGGGCGACAAGCTCCTATAATTCACCCCTCCACTTT. The encoded protein is CASSLTGTGATSSYNSPLHF.

The CDR3 is CASSLLAGGGNEQFF. CDR3 bases: TGTGCCAGCAGCTTACTAGCGGGAGGAGGCAATGAGCAGTTCTTC. The gene calls are TRBV7-2 and TRBJ2-1; 11 nucleotides agree with TRBD2. Germline lookup yields CDR1 SGHTA and CDR2 FQGNSA. CDR3 length: 15 residues. Trimming removed 2 bases from V and 6 bases from J; junction bases left unmatched: 3.

The rearrangement links TRBV27 to TRBJ1-1, with D perhaps matching TRBD1 (5 bases). V was cut by 7 bases and J by 4 bases, with 16 bases left in between. The CDR3 loop spans 14 amino acids. The germline gives CDR1 MNHEY, CDR2 SMNVEV (reference sequence). This CDR3 reads CASTSLDGGTEAFF. Written as DNA, the CDR3 is TGTGCCAGCACCTCTCTGGACGGGGGCACTGAAGCTTTCTTT.

This rearrangement joins TRBV19 to TRBJ2-1; no clear D. The CDR3 extends over 16 amino acids. Trimming removed 3 bases from V and 0 bases from J, with 12 bases in between. Germline values: CDR1 LNHDA, CDR2 SQIVND (reference sequence). CDR3 DNA: TGTGCCAGTAGTATTTTCAGTATCAGCTCCTACAATGAGCAGTTCTTC. Its protein is CASSIFSISSYNEQFF.

The chain joins TRBV15 to TRBJ1-3, with 7 bases lining up with TRBD1. V lost 5 bases to trimming and J lost 0 bases; unmatched junction nucleotides: 7. Germline V gives CDR1 LNHNV, CDR2 YYDKDF (reference sequence). The CDR3 has 16 residues. CDR3 sequence reads: CATSVGGTASGNTIYF. In DNA form, the CDR3 reads TGTGCCACCAGCGTGGGCGGGACAGCCTCTGGAAACACCATATATTTT.

With regard to this clonotype: One end of the junction does not line up with germline, which may come from a read error. The rearrangement uses TRBV7-2 and TRBJ2-1; D is unclear. Germline V gives CDR1 SGHTA, CDR2 FQGNSA. The CDR3 totals 9 residues. CDR3 DNA sequence: TGTGCCAGCAGCCAATACCCCGATTTC. Residues: CASSQYPDF. The entire variable domain, with the rest obtained from reference TRBV7-2 and TRBJ2-1, is as follows: GAGVSQSPSNKVTEKGKDVELRCDPISGHTALYWYRQSLGQGLEFLIYFQGNSAPDKSGLPSDRFSAERTGGSVSTLTIQRTQQEDSAVYLCASSQYPDFGPGTRLTVL.

This chain links TRBV11-3 with TRBJ2-1, with D perhaps given as TRBD1 or TRBD2 (5 bases each). The germline CDR1 and CDR2 sequences are SGHNT and YENEEA. Trimming shortened V by 3 bases and J by 14 bases, and 17 bases separated the two germline ends. This CDR3 has 13 residues. The CDR3 region has the DNA TGTGCCAGCAGCTTGGGCCCCGGGACCCCGAAGTTCTTC. It translates to CASSLGPGTPKFF.

V gene TRBV12-3 or TRBV12-4 combines with J gene TRBJ1-1; tentative D call: TRBD1 (5 bases). V was clipped by 3 bases and J by 12 bases, with 17 bases between them. CDR3 length equals 13 residues. Here the CDR3 reads CASSFRDSLFPFF. The CDR3 region has the DNA TGTGCCAGCAGTTTTAGGGACTCCTTGTTCCCTTTCTTT.

The chain uses TRBV10-2 and TRBJ1-5, with D uncertain. V gave up 1 base and J gave up 2 bases, with 9 bases separating them. Germline V gene data show CDR1 as WSHSY and CDR2 as SAAADI. The length of the CDR3 is 15 residues. The CDR3: CASSEFRQGNQPQHF. The DNA for the CDR3 is TGCGCCAGCAGTGAGTTTAGGCAGGGCAATCAGCCCCAGCATTTT.

The V gene is TRBV7-4, the J gene TRBJ1-1, with D maybe TRBD1 (5 bases). The germline V and J ends were trimmed by 1 base and 4 bases, with 10 bases remaining between them. CDR1 and CDR2 from the germline V gene are SGHVT and SQSDAQ. The CDR3 extends over 14 amino acids. Here the CDR3 DNA reads TGTGCCAGCAGCTTAGGGGTCGGGGGCACTGAAGCTTTCTTT. Protein product: CASSLGVGGTEAFF.

This chain joins TRBV14 and TRBJ2-2; D may be TRBD2 (5 bases). Trimming shortened V by 4 bases and J by 0 bases, and 12 bases separated the two germline ends. CDR3 length: 16 residues. Germline lookup yields CDR1 SGHDN and CDR2 FVKESK. DNA of the CDR3: TGTGCCAGCAGCCCTTATCCCGGGACGAACACCGGGGAGCTGTTTTTT. Amino acids: CASSPYPGTNTGELFF.

The gene calls are TRBV7-6 and TRBJ1-1; 7 positions match TRBD1. V lost 5 bases to trimming and J lost 5 bases; unmatched junction nucleotides: 8. The CDR3 spans 14 residues. The V gene's germline CDR1 is SGHVS and CDR2 FNYEAQ. The CDR3 nucleotides read TGTGCCAGCAGCAAAAGACAGGGCGCGACTGAAGCTTTCTTT. It yields the protein CASSKRQGATEAFF. Looking up the rest from reference TRBV7-6 and TRBJ1-1 gives the full variable domain: GAGVSQSPRYKVTKRGQDVALRCDPISGHVSLYWYRQALGQGPEFLTYFNYEAQQDKSGLPNDRFSAERPEGSISTLTIQRTEQRDSAMYRCASSKRQGATEAFFGQGTRLTVV.

In its sample, this clonotype was seen a few times. This chain connects TRBV7-2 to TRBJ2-7, with TRBD2 matching 7 bases. The trim removed 5 bases at V and 5 bases at J, leaving 3 bases unmatched. Germline assignment: CDR1 SGHTA and CDR2 FQGNSA. This CDR3 is 12 amino acids long. The CDR3 sequence: CASSVRGDEQYF. CDR3 coding DNA: TGTGCCAGCAGCGTCCGGGGGGACGAGCAGTACTTC.

CDR3 nucleotide sequence: TGTGCCAGCAGCTTAGATTGGAGGGCCACAGATACGCAGTATTTT. The encoded protein is CASSLDWRATDTQYF. This chain connects TRBV11-2 to TRBJ2-3; D perhaps matches TRBD2 (6 bases). The V gene lost 0 bases and the J gene lost 2 bases, with 9 bases spanning the gap. CDR3 length: 15 amino acids. From germline, CDR1 is SGHAT and CDR2 FQNNGV.

The V call is TRBV5-1, the J call TRBJ2-1; D uncertain. The CDR3 sequence is 15 residues long. V was trimmed by 0 bases and J by 3 bases, leaving 10 bases between them. CDR1 SGHRS and CDR2 YFSETQ come from the germline V gene. The CDR3 DNA sequence: TGCGCCAGCAGCTTGGAGGTCGGCGACTACAATGAGCAGTTCTTC. Translating gives CASSLEVGDYNEQFF.

The CDR3 region has the DNA TGTGCCAGCAGCGGGAGGTTCAATTCACCCCTCCACTTT. Translation: CASSGRFNSPLHF. This chain connects TRBV5-6 to TRBJ1-6; D gene unclear. V lost 4 bases, J lost 7 bases, and 9 bases lay in between. The CDR3 sequence is 13 residues long. The germline gives CDR1 SGHDT, CDR2 YYEEEE. The complete variable domain, with remaining parts taken from reference TRBV5-6 and TRBJ1-6, reads DAGVTQSPTHLIKTRGQQVTLRCSPKSGHDTVSWYQQALGQGPQFIFQYYEEEERQRGNFPDRFSGHQFPNYSSELNVNALLLGDSALYLCASSGRFNSPLHFGNGTRLTVT.

This clonotype came up a few times. The chain combines TRBV11-2 with TRBJ1-2, with no clear D. Germline loops: CDR1 SGHAT, CDR2 FQNNGV. The CDR3 runs to 16 residues. Trimming cost V 4 bases and J 4 bases, with 19 bases left between them. CDR3 coding DNA: TGTGCCAGCAGCTCAAGACGGCAGTCATCTGCCTATGGCTACACCTTC. It translates to CASSSRRQSSAYGYTF.

This sequence joins TRBV14 and TRBJ1-3; D is possibly TRBD1 (5 bases). V was shortened by 1 base and J by 0 bases, with 10 bases between the two germline ends. Germline lookup yields CDR1 SGHDN and CDR2 FVKESK. This CDR3 spans 16 amino acids. CDR3 nucleotide sequence: TGTGCCAGCAGCCAAGTAGGGGCACTCTCTGGAAACACCATATATTTT. It codes for CASSQVGALSGNTIYF.

The chain couples TRBV7-2 to TRBJ1-6; D unclear. The CDR3 contains 14 residues. Germline assignment: CDR1 SGHTA and CDR2 FQGNSA. V was shortened by 5 bases and J by 13 bases, with 18 bases between the two germline ends. CDR3 in DNA: TGTGCCAGCAGCCTTTACACCTTCCAAGCTCCCCTCCACTTT. Protein: CASSLYTFQAPLHF.

The V call is TRBV7-2, the J call TRBJ2-1, with TRBD2 matching over 13 bases. Germline assignment: CDR1 SGHTA and CDR2 FQGNSA. The CDR3 loop spans 15 amino acids. V shed 6 bases and J 9 bases; nucleotides not matched to a gene: 8. The CDR3 DNA follows: TGTGCCAGCAGGCCCGGACTAGCGGGAGTTGTTGAGCAGTTCTTC. This encodes CASRPGLAGVVEQFF. The variable domain in full, with the rest retrieved from reference TRBV7-2 and TRBJ2-1, is GAGVSQSPSNKVTEKGKDVELRCDPISGHTALYWYRQSLGQGLEFLIYFQGNSAPDKSGLPSDRFSAERTGGSVSTLTIQRTQQEDSAVYLCASRPGLAGVVEQFFGPGTRLTVL.

This clonotype has just a few counts. CDR3 in amino acids: CASSYAGLYVNEQFF. The CDR3 DNA reads as TGTGCCAGCAGTTATGCGGGACTGTACGTCAATGAGCAGTTCTTC. The chain employs TRBV6-2 or TRBV6-3 and TRBJ2-1; maybe TRBD2 (6 bases). The CDR3 spans 15 residues. V lost 3 bases to trimming and J lost 6 bases, with 15 bases between them. CDR1 is MNHEY and CDR2 is SVGEGT in the germline V gene.

The genes are TRBV29-1 and TRBJ2-1; D unresolved. V was cut by 4 bases and J by 5 bases, with 15 bases left in between. Germline CDR1 SQVTM, CDR2 ANQGSEA. The CDR3 contains 14 residues. The CDR3 DNA reads TGCAGCGTTGTCGACCTAAGTTTCCACAATGAGCAGTTCTTC. Protein product: CSVVDLSFHNEQFF.